The 29 T cell receptor beta chains presented below share a single source sample, sequenced in a study of T cells in Graves' hyperthyroidism and ophthalmopathy. There were TCR beta CDR3 regions amplified from RNA transcripts. The TCR CDR3 was amplified in a first-round RT-PCR using the HTBI primer set. TCRdb redid the calling of the multiplex PCR reads with MiXCR, one entry per CDR3 protein. The table records around 380,000 distinct CDR3 sequences, about 13% of them present only once. Sequencing used blood. Every receptor here comes from a young man with Graves' hyperthyroidism that later progressed to Graves' ophthalmopathy.

This clonotype has only a few counts. The rearrangement links TRBV9 to TRBJ2-1; TRBD2 aligns across 9 bases. CDR1 and CDR2 (germline): SGDLS, YYNGEE. The CDR3 runs to 13 residues. Losses at the gene ends were 1 base for V and 8 bases for J; bases not matched to a gene: 1. The CDR3 region is CASSVTSGYEQFF. The CDR3 bases are TGTGCCAGCAGCGTAACTAGCGGGTATGAGCAGTTCTTC.

This clonotype was recorded many times. The V gene is TRBV6-2 or TRBV6-3, the J gene TRBJ1-5, with TRBD1 as a possible D gene (5 bases). This CDR3 is 14 amino acids long. Germline V gene data show CDR1 as MNHEY and CDR2 as SVGEGT. The V end lost 6 bases, the J end lost 8 bases, and 17 bases lay between the germline ends. The DNA for the CDR3 is TGTGCCAGCAGAGATGGGGGAGTGGGCAAGCCCCAGCATTTT. Translation gives CASRDGGVGKPQHF.

The CDR3 region has the DNA TGTGCCAGCAGCTCCCTTGGGGGGAGGTACGGTGGGAATGAGCAGTTCTTC. Encoded protein: CASSSLGGRYGGNEQFF. The chain has TRBV7-2 and TRBJ2-1, with D possibly being TRBD2 (6 bases). The V end lost 4 bases, the J end lost 7 bases, and 23 bases lay between the germline ends. This CDR3 spans 17 amino acids. Germline V gene data show CDR1 as SGHTA and CDR2 as FQGNSA.

The rearrangement joins TRBV6-2 or TRBV6-3 to TRBJ2-2, with unresolved D. The germline CDR1 and CDR2 sequences are MNHEY and SVGEGT. The V gene lost 6 bases and the J gene lost 1 base, with 3 bases spanning the gap. This CDR3 contains 12 residues. CDR3 bases: TGTGCCAGCAGAAGGAACACCGGGGAGCTGTTTTTT. Encoded protein: CASRRNTGELFF.

This clonotype has just a few counts. The rearrangement links TRBV2 to TRBJ1-4; 11 bases fit TRBD1. Germline CDR1 reads SNHLY; CDR2 reads FYNNEI. The V gene end was trimmed by 6 bases and the J gene end by 10 bases; junction bases not matched to a gene: 7. The CDR3 runs 14 residues. The CDR3: CASRTDRGRGKLFF. The CDR3, as DNA: TGTGCCAGCAGGACGGACAGGGGGCGCGGAAAACTGTTTTTT. Looking up the rest from reference TRBV2 and TRBJ1-4 gives the full variable domain: EPEVTQTPSHQVTQMGQEVILRCVPISNHLYFYWYRQILGQKVEFLVSFYNNEISEKSEIFDDQFSVERPDGSNFTLKIRSTKLEDSAMYFCASRTDRGRGKLFFGSGTQLSVL.

This clonotype was seen at least ten times. The rearrangement links TRBV20-1 to TRBJ2-3, with a weak D call TRBD2 (7 bases). There are 15 residues in the CDR3. Trimming removed 6 bases at V and 0 bases at J, with 16 bases between. Germline CDR1 DFQATT, CDR2 SNEGSKA (reference sequence). Here the CDR3 reads CSAARGAQSTDTQYF. As DNA, the CDR3 is TGCAGTGCAGCCCGGGGGGCCCAAAGCACAGATACGCAGTATTTT.

This clonotype showed up many times. The V gene is TRBV7-8, the J gene TRBJ2-5; no clear D. Per germline, CDR1 SGHVS and CDR2 FQNEAQ. V was cut by 5 bases and J by 4 bases, with 8 bases left in between. The CDR3 is 12 amino acids. CDR3 region: CASSPVTETQYF. In DNA, the CDR3 is TGTGCCAGCAGCCCCGTTACAGAGACCCAGTACTTC.

This clonotype appeared a few times. This chain uses TRBV7-2 with TRBJ1-5, with D uncertain. The germline gives CDR1 SGHTA, CDR2 FQGNSA. Deletions cut 1 base from V and 3 bases from J, with 13 bases between. This CDR3 comprises 16 residues. The CDR3 nucleotides are TGTGCCAGCAGCTTAGTGGCCTTTCAATTCAATCAGCCCCAGCATTTT. Residues: CASSLVAFQFNQPQHF.

There are many counts of this clonotype. The V gene is TRBV13, the J gene TRBJ1-1, with D perhaps matching TRBD1 (6 bases). The CDR3 consists of 14 residues. With 2 bases removed from V and 4 bases from J, the gap between germline ends came to 11 bases. Per the germline V gene, CDR1 is PRHDT and CDR2 is FYEKMQ (reference sequence). CDR3 DNA sequence: TGTGCCAGCAGCTTACGAGGGGGTACCACTGAAGCTTTCTTT. It encodes CASSLRGGTTEAFF. Combining the CDR3 with reference TRBV13 and TRBJ1-1 gives the whole variable domain AAGVIQSPRHLIKEKRETATLKCYPIPRHDTVYWYQQGPGQDPQFLISFYEKMQSDKGSIPDRFSAQQFSDYHSELNMSSLELGDSALYFCASSLRGGTTEAFFGQGTRLTVV.

This clonotype was detected ten times or more. The chain links TRBV30 to TRBJ2-7; D is possibly TRBD2 (6 bases). Per germline, CDR1 GTSNPN and CDR2 SVGIG (reference sequence). V was pared by 2 bases and J by 4 bases, with 15 bases between. The length of the CDR3 is 14 residues. The DNA of the CDR3 is TGTGCCTGGAGTCCCTTTTACGGAGGGTACGAGCAGTACTTC. It specifies CAWSPFYGGYEQYF.

This clonotype came up a few times. The V and J genes are TRBV24-1 and TRBJ2-1; TRBD1 matches 9 bases. The CDR3 length is 12 residues. V was clipped by 8 bases and J by 10 bases; unmatched bases: 5. CDR1 KGHDR and CDR2 SFDVKD come from the germline V gene. CDR3 sequence reads: CATTDRGDEQFF. The CDR3 DNA follows: TGTGCCACCACCGACAGGGGGGACGAGCAGTTCTTC.

The rearrangement links TRBV12-3 or TRBV12-4 to TRBJ2-7, with 10 nucleotides matching TRBD1. The CDR3 runs to 13 residues. J gave up 6 bases and V 6 bases, and 5 bases lay outside the gene matches. The CDR3 sequence is CASSTWTGGEQYF. The CDR3 DNA reads TGTGCCAGCAGCACCTGGACAGGGGGCGAGCAGTACTTC.

This clonotype was recorded at least ten times. The V and J genes are TRBV20-1 and TRBJ1-1; D perhaps matches TRBD1 (5 bases). The V gene's germline CDR1 is DFQATT and CDR2 SNEGSKA (reference sequence). With 7 bases removed from V and 1 base from J, the gap between germline ends came to 16 bases. The length of the CDR3 is 14 residues. The CDR3 DNA reads as TGCAGTGGCACCAGGGTAGAGGGGAACACTGAAGCTTTCTTT. Encoded protein: CSGTRVEGNTEAFF.

The chain links TRBV9 to TRBJ2-1; 11 bases agree with TRBD2. Germline CDR1 is SGDLS and CDR2 is YYNGEE. The CDR3 is 15 amino acids. V gave up 0 bases and J gave up 9 bases; unmatched junction bases: 5. The CDR3 nucleotides read TGTGCCAGCAGCGTAGTTAGCGGGGGGGTGGGTGAGCAGTTCTTC. As protein: CASSVVSGGVGEQFF.

For this clonotype: A much larger clonotype is one base distant, so this may be a read error. This rearrangement joins TRBV24-1 to TRBJ2-4, with 12 bases that match TRBD2. Near its end, the DNA agrees better with TRBJ2-1, so the J call may be wrong. Germline values: CDR1 KGHDR, CDR2 SFDVKD. The CDR3 is 20 residues long. The CDR3 DNA reads TGTGCCACCAGTGATAGCCAAGGACTAGCGGGGCTCCCCGGCAAAAACATTCAGTTCTTC. It codes for CATSDSQGLAGLPGKNIQFF.

This clonotype was detected ten times or more. The gene calls are TRBV28 and TRBJ2-7; the match to TRBD1 covers 7 bases. Per the germline V gene, CDR1 is MDHEN and CDR2 is SYDVKM. There are 14 residues in the CDR3. The V segment lost 1 base and the J segment 1 base; nucleotides outside the gene matches: 1. CDR3 sequence reads: CASSLSGQSYEQYF. The DNA of the CDR3 is TGTGCCAGCAGTTTATCGGGACAGTCCTACGAGCAGTACTTC.

The chain recombines TRBV19 with TRBJ2-3; D unclear. CDR3 size: 14 residues. Trimming took 6 bases from V and 0 from J, leaving 10 bases between them. Per the germline V gene, CDR1 is LNHDA and CDR2 is SQIVND (reference sequence). CDR3 region: CASRTRPSTDTQYF. In DNA, the CDR3 is TGTGCCAGTAGGACACGCCCGAGCACAGATACGCAGTATTTT.

This chain connects TRBV20-1 to TRBJ1-3; D not resolved. Germline CDR1 is DFQATT and CDR2 is SNEGSKA (reference sequence). V shed 6 bases and J shed 0 bases, with 15 bases lying between them. CDR3 length: 15 residues. The CDR3 sequence: CSASSPRSSGNTIYF. In DNA form, the CDR3 reads TGCAGTGCCAGCAGCCCACGGTCCTCTGGAAACACCATATATTTT.

This clonotype was counted ten times or more. The V and J genes are TRBV6-1 and TRBJ2-7; the match to TRBD1 covers 7 bases. This CDR3 region has 16 residues. Trimming at V came to 5 bases and at J to 0 bases, leaving 10 bases not matched to a gene. The germline V gene has CDR1 MNHNS and CDR2 SASEGT. The CDR3 coding sequence is TGTGCCAGCAGTAATTCCTGGGACAGACCCTCCTACGAGCAGTACTTC. Amino acid sequence: CASSNSWDRPSYEQYF.

The chain joins TRBV28 to TRBJ2-1; 8 bases align to TRBD1. CDR1 and CDR2 from the germline V gene are MDHEN and SYDVKM. The CDR3 sequence is 15 residues long. J lost 8 bases, V lost 7 bases, and 13 bases had no gene match. The CDR3: CASTPSTGVEDEQFF. DNA for the CDR3: TGTGCCAGCACCCCCTCGACAGGGGTTGAGGATGAGCAGTTCTTC.

This clonotype showed up just a few times. The CDR3 region is CAWILWGRVDPEQYF. CDR3 DNA: TGTGCCTGGATCCTCTGGGGCAGGGTAGATCCCGAGCAGTACTTC. The chain combines TRBV30 with TRBJ2-7; a weak D match, TRBD1 (5 bases). The germline gives CDR1 GTSNPN, CDR2 SVGIG (reference sequence). The V gene lost 4 bases and the J gene lost 6 bases, with 22 bases spanning the gap. This CDR3 contains 15 residues.

In its sample, this clonotype was seen many times. The chain uses TRBV6-1 and TRBJ1-6, with D uncertain. Per the germline V gene, CDR1 is MNHNS and CDR2 is SASEGT. The CDR3 extends over 15 amino acids. V was trimmed by 5 bases and J by 6 bases, leaving 14 bases between them. The CDR3 nucleotides are TGTGCCAGCAGTTACGGTGGTGGGTTTAATTCACCCCTCCACTTT. Translating it yields CASSYGGGFNSPLHF.

V and J are TRBV9 and TRBJ2-1; no firm D call. This CDR3 contains 15 residues. Trimming left V 3 bases short and J 2 bases short, with 12 bases between. From germline, CDR1 is SGDLS and CDR2 YYNGEE. CDR3 sequence reads: CASSAGGNPYNEQFF. The CDR3 coding sequence is TGTGCCAGCAGCGCCGGTGGGAACCCCTACAATGAGCAGTTCTTC. Complete variable domain (other parts from reference TRBV9 and TRBJ2-1): DSGVTQTPKHLITATGQRVTLRCSPRSGDLSVYWYQQSLDQGLQFLIQYYNGEERAKGNILERFSAQQFPDLHSELNLSSLELGDSALYFCASSAGGNPYNEQFFGPGTRLTVL.

This clonotype was picked up a small number of times. The chain couples TRBV3-1 to TRBJ2-7; D is perhaps TRBD2 (5 bases). V lost 4 bases and J lost 2, with 15 bases in between. CDR1 is LGHDT, CDR2 YNNKEL, per germline (reference sequence). The CDR3 is 15 residues long. In DNA form, the CDR3 reads TGTGCCAGCAGCCCAAGCAGCGGTACAACCTACGAGCAGTACTTC. Translated: CASSPSSGTTYEQYF.

This clonotype has ten or more counts. The gene calls are TRBV5-1 and TRBJ1-2; D not resolved. Trimming removed 4 bases at V and 5 bases at J, with 18 bases between. The CDR3 runs 15 residues. Germline V gene lookup returns CDR1 SGHRS and CDR2 YFSETQ. The CDR3 loop is CASSPGPTDSYGYTF. The CDR3 DNA reads TGCGCCAGCAGCCCAGGACCGACGGATTCTTATGGCTACACCTTC.

This clonotype has a count of ten or more. The chain couples TRBV15 to TRBJ1-5; D gene uncertain. The CDR3 length is 13 residues. Germline V gene lookup returns CDR1 LNHNV and CDR2 YYDKDF (reference sequence). Trimming took 0 bases from V and 5 from J, leaving 5 bases between them. CDR3 protein: CATSRDGHQPQHF. The CDR3 DNA reads as TGTGCCACCAGCAGAGATGGTCATCAGCCCCAGCATTTT.

The chain employs TRBV9 and TRBJ1-2; TRBD1 aligns across 10 bases. The length of the CDR3 is 15 residues. Germline V CDR1 and CDR2: SGDLS, YYNGEE. The V and J ends lost 4 bases and 6 bases, in that order; junction bases with no gene match: 9. This CDR3 reads CASSPWTGGGDGYTF. The CDR3 coding sequence is TGTGCCAGCAGCCCCTGGACAGGGGGGGGCGATGGCTACACCTTC. Together with reference TRBV9 and TRBJ1-2, the CDR3 gives the full variable domain: DSGVTQTPKHLITATGQRVTLRCSPRSGDLSVYWYQQSLDQGLQFLIQYYNGEERAKGNILERFSAQQFPDLHSELNLSSLELGDSALYFCASSPWTGGGDGYTFGSGTRLTVV.

The table lists this clonotype with a few counts. The chain joins TRBV5-1 to TRBJ2-1; 10 nucleotides match TRBD2. V trimming: 4 bases; J trimming: 9 bases; junction bases outside the gene matches: 19. Germline-derived CDR1 and CDR2 are SGHRS and YFSETQ. The CDR3 length is 18 residues. CDR3 sequence (DNA): TGCGCCAGCAGCACCTTACAGGGGACCGGGACTAGCGCCGGTGAGCAGTTCTTC. This gives the protein CASSTLQGTGTSAGEQFF.

This clonotype was found many times. The chain recombines TRBV24-1 with TRBJ1-2; 8 bases map to TRBD1. From germline, CDR1 is KGHDR and CDR2 SFDVKD. The J segment lost 2 bases and the V segment lost 4 bases, leaving 2 bases of the junction unmatched. The CDR3 spans 14 residues. The CDR3 is CATSERDRNYGYTF. As DNA, the CDR3 is TGTGCCACCAGTGAACGGGACAGGAACTATGGCTACACCTTC.